Listed below are T cell receptor beta chains from one sample, sequenced in a study of T cell responses to AZD1222 COVID-19 vaccine. Profiled with immunoSEQ multiplex PCR; TCRdb holds only in-frame clones, not every one. The sample carries about 94,000 clones, 85% recorded once. The sample here was peripheral blood, taken 28 days after the second AZD1222 dose. These receptors were taken from an adult who received the AZD1222 COVID-19 vaccine. CDR3s include the opening cysteine and the closing phenylalanine or tryptophan. A D gene is named only where the DNA matches it firmly. Only some rows state a clone size, as once, few, many or a class for expanded clones.

abundance,j_gene,v_gene,len,d_gene,CDR3aa,CDR3nt
NA,TRBJ1-2,TRBV21-1,12,NA,CARIQGGRGYTF,TGTGCCAGGATTCAGGGGGGGCGAGGCTACACCTTC
NA,TRBJ1-4,TRBV3-1/TRBV3-2,14,NA,CASSQGIGAEKLFF,TGTGCCAGCAGCCAAGGTATAGGGGCTGAAAAACTGTTTTTT
NA,TRBJ1-4,TRBV5-1,14,NA,CASSLIAANEKLFF,TGCGCCAGCAGCTTGATAGCGGCTAATGAAAAACTGTTTTTT
NA,TRBJ1-6,TRBV7-8,15,NA,CASSLESSYNSPLHF,TGTGCCAGCAGCTTAGAGAGCTCCTATAATTCACCCCTCCACTTT
once,TRBJ1-1,TRBV5-1,14,TRBD1,CASSRDSLNTEAFF,TGCGCCAGCAGCCGGGACAGTCTGAACACTGAAGCTTTCTTT
NA,TRBJ2-7,TRBV27,16,TRBD2,CASSLSGLAVSYEQYF,TGTGCCAGCAGTTTATCGGGACTAGCGGTCTCCTACGAGCAGTACTTC
NA,TRBJ1-5,TRBV5-1,15,NA,CASSPTGNYNQPQHF,TGCGCCAGCAGCCCGACAGGCAATTATAATCAGCCCCAGCATTTT
NA,TRBJ2-2,TRBV12-3/TRBV12-4,13,NA,CASSGPIRGELFF,TGTGCCAGCAGCGGTCCCATTCGGGGGGAGCTGTTTTTT
NA,TRBJ1-6,TRBV6-5,14,TRBD1,CAVRDRGLYSPLHF,TGTGCAGTCCGGGACAGGGGGCTTTATTCACCCCTCCACTTT
NA,TRBJ2-3,TRBV7-9,16,TRBD2,CASSLRTSGGRDTQYF,TGTGCCAGCAGCCTCAGGACTAGCGGGGGTCGGGATACGCAGTATTTT
NA,TRBJ2-7,TRBV7-8,15,TRBD1,CASSLQGFLSYEQYF,TGTGCCAGCAGCCTACAGGGGTTCCTCTCCTACGAGCAGTACTTC
NA,TRBJ1-5,TRBV2,15,NA,CASSENRGANQPQHF,TGTGCCAGCAGTGAGAATCGTGGGGCGAATCAGCCCCAGCATTTT
NA,TRBJ1-4,TRBV3-1/TRBV3-2,15,TRBD1,CASSAWTGMNEKLFF,TGTGCCAGCAGCGCGTGGACAGGGATGAATGAAAAACTGTTTTTT
NA,TRBJ2-3,TRBV9,20,TRBD2,CASSVGGGLAGGPPTDTQYF,TGTGCCAGCAGCGTAGGAGGGGGACTAGCGGGAGGGCCGCCCACAGATACGCAGTATTTT
NA,TRBJ2-1,TRBV5-1,14,NA,CASSEGSGYNEQFF,TGCGCCAGCAGCGAAGGGTCTGGCTACAATGAGCAGTTCTTC
once,TRBJ1-3,TRBV5-1,16,NA,CASSLSRRISGNTIYF,TGCGCCAGCAGCTTGTCAAGGCGGATCTCTGGAAACACCATATATTTT
NA,TRBJ1-2,TRBV28,12,NA,CASSYRDYGYTF,TGTGCCAGCAGTTACAGGGACTATGGCTACACCTTC
NA,TRBJ1-1,TRBV5-1,15,TRBD1,CASSLTGQGNTEAFF,TGCGCCAGCAGCTTGACGGGACAGGGGAACACTGAAGCTTTCTTT
NA,TRBJ1-1,TRBV4-3,15,NA,CASSQEGGMNTEAFF,TGCGCCAGCAGCCAAGAAGGCGGCATGAACACTGAAGCTTTCTTT
NA,TRBJ2-5,TRBV19,15,TRBD2,CATRTSGRGRETQYF,TGTGCCACTCGGACTAGCGGGAGAGGTAGGGAGACCCAGTACTTC
NA,TRBJ2-1,TRBV4-1,16,NA,CASSQDEGSKYNEQFF,TGCGCCAGCAGCCAAGATGAAGGTTCCAAGTACAATGAGCAGTTCTTC
NA,TRBJ2-1,TRBV19,14,NA,CASSIVPQSNEQFF,TGTGCCAGTAGTATTGTACCTCAGTCCAATGAGCAGTTCTTC
NA,TRBJ2-7,TRBV4-2,13,TRBD1,CASSQVLGQEEYF,TGTGCCAGCAGCCAAGTTCTGGGACAGGAAGAGTACTTC
NA,TRBJ2-1,TRBV19,17,TRBD2,CASSTTPSGRLYNEQFF,TGTGCCAGTAGTACCACTCCTAGCGGGAGGTTATACAATGAGCAGTTCTTC
NA,TRBJ1-3,TRBV5-1,15,NA,CASSLPGGSGNTIYF,TGCGCCAGCAGCTTACCCGGGGGCTCTGGAAACACCATATATTTT
NA,TRBJ1-2,TRBV19,15,TRBD1,CASSIGAGGAAGYTF,TGTGCCAGTAGTATAGGGGCAGGGGGCGCGGCTGGCTACACCTTC
NA,TRBJ2-7,TRBV30,14,TRBD2,CAWRRAGLTGEQYF,TGTGCCTGGAGAAGAGCGGGGCTCACCGGGGAGCAGTACTTC
NA,TRBJ2-7,TRBV11-2,13,TRBD2,CASSLSGAYEQYF,TGTGCCAGCAGCTTGAGCGGGGCCTACGAGCAGTACTTC
NA,TRBJ2-1,TRBV11-2,13,TRBD1,CASSLWTGLEQFF,TGTGCCAGCAGCCTCTGGACAGGCTTGGAGCAGTTCTTC
NA,TRBJ1-5,TRBV5-5,17,NA,CASSLAWPGSSNQPQHF,TGTGCCAGCAGCTTGGCCTGGCCAGGTTCTAGCAATCAGCCCCAGCATTTT
NA,TRBJ1-2,TRBV3-1/TRBV3-2,14,NA,CASSQGGRGYGYTF,TGTGCCAGCAGCCAAGGGGGTCGAGGGTATGGCTACACCTTC
NA,TRBJ1-6,TRBV7-2,14,TRBD1,CASSWDRGNSPLHF,TGTGCCAGCAGCTGGGACAGAGGCAATTCACCCCTCCACTTT
NA,TRBJ2-1,TRBV19,16,TRBD2,CASSIGLAGVHYEQFF,TGTGCCAGTAGTATAGGACTAGCGGGTGTACACTATGAGCAGTTCTTC
NA,TRBJ2-5,TRBV19,16,NA,CATTQGPQWGVETQYF,TGTGCCACCACCCAAGGGCCACAGTGGGGGGTGGAGACCCAGTACTTC
NA,TRBJ2-1,TRBV5-1,14,TRBD2,CASWTSGGYNEQFF,TGCGCCAGCTGGACTAGCGGGGGCTACAATGAGCAGTTCTTC
NA,TRBJ2-7,TRBV3-1/TRBV3-2,15,TRBD2,CASSEGLAGPYEQYF,TGTGCCAGCAGCGAGGGACTAGCGGGGCCCTACGAGCAGTACTTC
NA,TRBJ1-6,TRBV30,15,NA,CAWSFGLDQDSPLHF,TGTGCCTGGAGTTTCGGTCTGGATCAGGATTCACCCCTCCACTTT
few,TRBJ2-5,TRBV30,11,NA,CAWQVGETQYF,TGTGCCTGGCAAGTCGGGGAGACCCAGTACTTC
NA,TRBJ1-4,TRBV19,15,NA,CASSPSAATNEKLFF,TGTGCCAGTAGTCCTTCGGCGGCAACTAATGAAAAACTGTTTTTT
NA,TRBJ1-4,TRBV10-3,18,NA,CAISESRSLGATNEKLFF,TGTGCCATCAGTGAGTCGAGATCGTTAGGGGCAACTAATGAAAAACTGTTTTTT
few,TRBJ1-2,TRBV10-2,11,NA,CASSDEYGYTF,TGCGCCAGCAGTGATGAATATGGCTACACCTTC
NA,TRBJ1-1,TRBV19,16,NA,CASVRGGLGNRSEAFF,TGTGCCAGTGTCCGGGGAGGTCTGGGGAACCGGAGTGAAGCTTTCTTT
NA,TRBJ2-5,TRBV28,15,NA,CASSLAGQSRDTQYF,TGTGCCAGCAGTTTAGCCGGACAGTCAAGAGACACCCAGTACTTC
NA,TRBJ2-7,TRBV28,17,TRBD1,CASSRPSGQRRSYEQYF,TGTGCCAGCAGTAGACCTTCGGGACAGCGACGTTCCTACGAGCAGTACTTC
NA,TRBJ1-6,TRBV25-1,15,NA,CASSDRAPINSPLHF,TGTGCCAGCAGTGATAGGGCCCCAATTAATTCACCCCTCCACTTT
NA,TRBJ1-3,TRBV27,15,TRBD1,CASSSTGLYGNTIYF,TGTGCCAGCAGTTCGACAGGGCTTTATGGAAACACCATATATTTT
NA,TRBJ2-1,TRBV4-3,17,TRBD2,CASSQDLSGRAYNEQFF,TGCGCCAGCAGCCAAGATCTTAGCGGGAGGGCCTACAATGAGCAGTTCTTC
NA,TRBJ1-3,TRBV6-6,16,NA,CASTYGGVVPGNTIYF,TGTGCCAGCACCTATGGGGGAGTGGTCCCTGGAAACACCATATATTTT
NA,TRBJ2-7,TRBV5-1,16,NA,CASSGGGARTTYEQYF,TGCGCCAGCAGTGGGGGTGGAGCGCGAACCACCTACGAGCAGTACTTC
NA,TRBJ2-1,TRBV30,15,TRBD1,CAWSGGTGGYNEQFF,TGTGCCTGGAGTGGGGGGACAGGGGGCTACAATGAGCAGTTCTTC
NA,TRBJ2-7,TRBV7-2,16,TRBD2,CASSLALAGGIGEQYF,TGTGCCAGCAGCTTAGCGCTAGCGGGAGGAATTGGCGAGCAGTACTTC
once,TRBJ2-5,TRBV7-6,15,NA,CASSLAPSGQGAQYF,TGTGCCAGCAGCTTAGCTCCTAGCGGCCAGGGGGCCCAGTACTTC
NA,TRBJ1-2,TRBV15,16,NA,CATSGDRLLLGYGYTF,TGTGCCACCAGCGGGGACCGCCTCCTGCTTGGCTATGGCTACACCTTC
NA,TRBJ2-2,TRBV10-2,15,NA,CASSVGSSTSGELFF,TGCGCCAGCAGTGTTGGGAGTAGCACCTCCGGGGAGCTGTTTTTT
NA,TRBJ2-7,TRBV5-1,13,NA,CASSLVGSYEQYF,TGCGCCAGCAGCCTGGTAGGCTCCTACGAGCAGTACTTC
NA,TRBJ2-3,TRBV5-1,15,NA,CASSSVGHNTDTQYF,TGCGCCAGCAGTTCTGTGGGACATAACACAGATACGCAGTATTTT